The entry that follows covers one T cell receptor beta chain sequence. The antigen remains unidentified. The sample belongs to a study of shared clonotypes between healthy human individuals. Across the study: Donors, aged 18 to 49, were a couple of women and a few men.

Whole-study results and caveats: Four donors shared about 4.8% of their naive CD4 clonotypes. Although depth was large, rarefaction showed that sequencing of the sorted subsets was incomplete.

The CDR3 spans 15 residues. Germline CDR1 is MGHDK and CDR2 is SYGVNS. Trimming took off 6 bases at V and 6 bases at J, with 20 bases between the two ends. Genomic DNA (from each subset) was split evenly across several immunoSEQ plates. The table came from immunoSEQ multiplex PCR; TCRdb's copy has only in-frame clones and leaves some out. The sample holds about 1.1 million clones, approximately 77% seen once. V usage is TRBV25-1 and J usage is TRBJ1-2; D may be TRBD1 (5 bases). This clonotype was sampled from a man between 18 and 35 years old in good health. Some clones in this sample may be carry-over from other donors' samples. Specimen: memory CD4+ T cells from PBMCs. Regarding subset: CD45RA-negative fraction. The CDR3 is CASSAPRGGWDGYTF. The CDR3 DNA follows: TGTGCCAGCAGCGCCCCCCGGGGGGGGTGGGATGGCTACACCTTC.